This T cell receptor (beta chain) stems from a study of shared clonotypes between healthy human individuals. Study-level information: Those who served as donors were a couple of women and a few men between the ages of 18 and 49. CD4 naive and CD4 memory each took three plates per donor, while CD8 naive took two and CD8 memory one.

Comment on this clone: Antigen unknown.

Subsets obtained from CD4+ cells comprised CD45RA+ naive and CD45RA-negative memory cells. This table comes from immunoSEQ multiplex PCR, and its TCRdb copy is limited to in-frame clones, with some not included. The sample contains around 2.5 million clones, more than 85% of which appear only once. Germline V gives CDR1 KGHSH, CDR2 LQKENI. The CDR3 has 17 amino acids. V lost 2 bases, J lost 3 bases, and 16 bases lay in between. Points from the study as a whole: Naive subsets typically showed greater estimated richness than memory subsets.

The sequenced sample was naive CD4+ T cells from PBMCs. Described subset: CD45RA+ positively selected. This TCR came from a young man in good health. Some clones in this sample may be carry-over from other donors' samples. This chain uses TRBV18 with TRBJ2-2, with D tentatively TRBD1 (5 bases). The CDR3 here is CASSPTLRKGDTGELFF. The CDR3 coding sequence is TGTGCCAGCTCACCAACTCTTAGGAAAGGGGACACCGGGGAGCTGTTTTTT.